The 32 T cell receptor beta chains reported below all come from one sample, sequenced in a study of read filtering for tumor transcriptome and immune sequencing. The library was built from 400 ng RNA with molecular barcoded adaptors for alpha/delta and beta/gamma chains. TCRdb fed the reads into MiXCR, producing one record per CDR3 protein. The repertoire consists of tens of thousands of distinct CDR3 sequences, with 15% to 20% occurring once and the leading ten covering roughly 15%. The specimen sequenced was a population of CD138-negative cells sorted from bone marrow. These receptors came from a donor at least 40 years old with multiple myeloma.

Judged by abundance, this clonotype is medium-sized (0.01 to 0.1%). The genes are TRBV30 and TRBJ2-1; the D is unclear. The germline gives CDR1 GTSNPN, CDR2 SVGIG (reference sequence). Trimming shortened V by 0 bases and J by 5 bases, and 2 bases separated the two germline ends. CDR3 length equals 11 residues. CDR3 nucleotide sequence: TGTGCCTGGAGTGTGGACAATGAGCAGTTCTTC. Protein sequence: CAWSVDNEQFF.

This clonotype appeared many times. The chain employs TRBV20-1 and TRBJ2-3; a possible D gene is TRBD1 (6 bases). Germline V gene lookup returns CDR1 DFQATT and CDR2 SNEGSKA (reference sequence). With 8 bases removed from V and 4 bases from J, the gap between germline ends came to 22 bases. The CDR3 has 15 amino acids. CDR3 coding DNA: TGCAGTTCCACAGGGAGCATGAGACACCCAGATACGCAGTATTTT. Protein sequence: CSSTGSMRHPDTQYF.

This clonotype was seen many times. The chain links TRBV29-1 to TRBJ2-5; 8 bases match TRBD2. J lost 7 bases, V lost 0 bases, and 4 bases had no gene match. The CDR3 contains 13 residues. Germline V gives CDR1 SQVTM, CDR2 ANQGSEA. This CDR3 is CSVEEGTRGTQYF. Here the CDR3 DNA reads TGCAGCGTTGAAGAAGGGACTAGGGGGACCCAGTACTTC.

This clonotype was seen many times. The chain uses TRBV7-2 and TRBJ2-5, with a tentative D call TRBD2 (5 bases). V was trimmed by 1 base and J by 5 bases, leaving 8 bases between them. The CDR3 contains 13 residues. Germline V gene data show CDR1 as SGHTA and CDR2 as FQGNSA. CDR3 sequence (DNA): TGTGCCAGCAGCTTAGGGAGAGGGGAGACCCAGTACTTC. Its translation is CASSLGRGETQYF.

In its sample, this clonotype was seen once. This may be a read error: a much more frequent sequence differs by one nucleotide. The rearrangement joins TRBV7-3 to TRBJ1-1; weak D call: TRBD1 (5 bases). CDR3 size: 12 residues. The germline gives CDR1 SGHTA, CDR2 FQGTGA. Trimming removed 5 bases at V and 9 bases at J, with 13 bases between. The CDR3 loop is CASSPGTGQAFF. The CDR3 nucleotides are TGTGCCAGCAGCCCGGGGACGGGGCAAGCTTTCTTT.

This clonotype came up many times. J is TRBJ1-6 and V is TRBV4-1; TRBD1 is a possible D gene (5 bases). CDR1 is MGHRA and CDR2 is YSYEKL in the germline V gene. The CDR3 contains 16 residues. V was clipped by 0 bases and J by 7 bases, with 13 bases between them. CDR3 sequence reads: CASSQDLQGRNSPLHF. The CDR3 nucleotides are TGCGCCAGCAGCCAAGATCTCCAGGGCCGAAATTCACCCCTCCACTTT.

This clonotype appeared many times. The chain joins TRBV2 to TRBJ2-5; the D gene is possibly TRBD2 (5 bases). CDR1 is SNHLY and CDR2 is FYNNEI in the germline V gene. The CDR3 loop spans 13 amino acids. V dropped 3 bases and J dropped 5 bases, with 10 bases sitting between them. The CDR3 spells CASSERRRETQYF. For the CDR3, the DNA is TGTGCCAGCAGTGAGAGGCGGAGGGAGACCCAGTACTTC.

This clonotype counts as medium-sized. V gene TRBV29-1 combines with J gene TRBJ2-1; the D is unclear. This CDR3 is 14 amino acids long. The V and J ends lost 1 base and 2 bases respectively, with 9 bases between them. Germline V gene data show CDR1 as SQVTM and CDR2 as ANQGSEA. The CDR3 loop reads CSVEGRGPYNEQFF. CDR3 nucleotide sequence: TGCAGCGTTGAAGGGAGAGGCCCCTACAATGAGCAGTTCTTC.

Ten or more counts support this clonotype. The chain uses TRBV19 and TRBJ2-2; 8 positions agree with TRBD1. Germline CDR1 LNHDA, CDR2 SQIVND (reference sequence). This CDR3 region has 13 residues. The junction had 2 bases not matched to a gene; V was cut back by 6 bases and J by 5 bases. The CDR3 spells CASRRTGTGELFF. The CDR3 DNA sequence: TGTGCCAGTAGAAGGACAGGGACCGGGGAGCTGTTTTTT.

This clonotype has ten or more counts. This rearrangement joins TRBV30 to TRBJ2-1, with 8 bases identical to TRBD2. The germline CDR1 and CDR2 sequences are GTSNPN and SVGIG (reference sequence). V trimming: 3 bases; J trimming: 8 bases; junction bases outside the gene matches: 9. The length of the CDR3 is 14 residues. The CDR3 nucleotides are TGTGCCTGGAGCCCCGGACTAGCCGGCGATGAGCAGTTCTTC. Its protein product is CAWSPGLAGDEQFF.

A word on this clonotype: The junction departs from the called germline gene at one end, perhaps through a read error. The chain employs TRBV4-2 and TRBJ2-2; 16 positions agree with TRBD2. There are 16 residues in the CDR3. Germline loops: CDR1 LGHNA, CDR2 YNFKEQ. The DNA of the CDR3 is TGTGCCAGCAGCGCGGGACTAGCGGGAGGGCCTGGGGAGCTGCTTTTT. It specifies CASSAGLAGGPGELLF.

There are many counts of this clonotype. This chain links TRBV20-1 with TRBJ2-2; D possibly corresponds to TRBD1 (6 bases). In germline, CDR1 is DFQATT, CDR2 SNEGSKA (reference sequence). V was pared by 1 base and J by 6 bases, with 9 bases between. The CDR3 covers 13 residues. The CDR3 reads CSARVAGAGELFF. The DNA of the CDR3 is TGCAGTGCTAGAGTAGCAGGGGCCGGGGAGCTGTTTTTT.

This clonotype was counted many times. This chain connects TRBV28 to TRBJ1-4; a possible D gene is TRBD1 (6 bases). This CDR3 is 13 amino acids long. V was cut by 4 bases and J by 8 bases, with 11 bases left in between. Germline CDR1 is MDHEN and CDR2 is SYDVKM. CDR3 protein: CASSWTVMEKLFF. The CDR3 bases are TGTGCCAGCAGTTGGACAGTTATGGAAAAACTGTTTTTT.

The chain recombines TRBV7-2 with TRBJ2-2, with a tentative D call TRBD2 (7 bases). The CDR3 is made up of 15 amino acids. Germline V lookup: CDR1 SGHTA, CDR2 FQGNSA. V gave up 11 bases and J gave up 6 bases, with 22 bases separating them. CDR3 residues: CAYSLGGGIPGELFF. In nucleotides, the CDR3 is TGTGCCTACAGCTTAGGGGGGGGGATCCCCGGGGAGCTGTTTTTT.

This clonotype has at least ten counts. V is TRBV7-6 and J is TRBJ2-2, with 11 nucleotides matching TRBD1. This CDR3 has 16 residues. V was clipped by 3 bases and J by 6 bases; unmatched bases: 6. Germline CDR1 reads SGHVS; CDR2 reads FNYEAQ. CDR3 bases: TGTGCCAGCAGCTTCGCCGGGACAGGGGGTTCCGGGGAGCTGTTTTTT. This encodes CASSFAGTGGSGELFF.

About this clonotype: A read error is possible here, since a much larger clone lies one base away. This chain uses TRBV15 with TRBJ2-1, with D perhaps matching TRBD1 (6 bases). V was clipped by 8 bases and J by 15 bases, with 23 bases between them. The length of the CDR3 is 13 residues. In germline, CDR1 is LNHNV, CDR2 YYDKDF (reference sequence). This CDR3 reads CATESAGAIKRFF. Written as DNA, the CDR3 is TGTGCCACCGAGTCGGCAGGGGCGATAAAGCGGTTCTTC. Looking up the rest from reference TRBV15 and TRBJ2-1 gives the full variable domain: DAMVIQNPRYQVTQFGKPVTLSCSQTLNHNVMYWYQQKSSQAPKLLFHYYDKDFNNEADTPDNFQSRRPNTSFCFLDIRSPGLGDTAMYLCATESAGAIKRFFGPGTRLTVL.

This clonotype was counted at least ten times. The rearrangement links TRBV11-2 to TRBJ2-1; no clear D. V lost 3 bases and J 4 bases, leaving 4 bases between the germline ends. CDR1 and CDR2 from the germline V gene are SGHAT and FQNNGV. This CDR3 spans 12 amino acids. In nucleotides, the CDR3 is TGTGCCAGCAGCTTGGGTTACAATGAGCAGTTCTTC. It translates to CASSLGYNEQFF.

This clonotype was observed at least ten times. The gene calls are TRBV5-1 and TRBJ2-7; a possible D gene is TRBD1 (6 bases). The CDR3 contains 13 residues. V gave up 4 bases and J gave up 6 bases, with 14 bases separating them. The germline CDR1 and CDR2 sequences are SGHRS and YFSETQ. The DNA for the CDR3 is TGCGCCAGCAGCCCTGAGGGGGATTTCGAGCAGTACTTC. Translating it yields CASSPEGDFEQYF.

This chain links TRBV5-1 with TRBJ2-1; D is possibly TRBD1 or TRBD2 (5 bases each). The germline gives CDR1 SGHRS, CDR2 YFSETQ. This CDR3 is built from 14 residues. V lost 2 bases to trimming and J lost 8 bases, with 14 bases between them. For the CDR3, the DNA is TGCGCCAGCAGCTTCAGGGCAGCAGCGGATGAGCAGTTCTTC. It encodes CASSFRAAADEQFF.

The chain couples TRBV4-1 to TRBJ2-7, with 12 bases fitting TRBD2. In germline, CDR1 is MGHRA, CDR2 YSYEKL. There are 17 residues in the CDR3. The V segment lost 4 bases and the J segment 2 bases; nucleotides outside the gene matches: 9. CDR3 residues: CASSPELAGGVPYEQYF. The CDR3 nucleotides are TGCGCCAGCAGCCCCGAACTAGCGGGAGGAGTCCCCTACGAGCAGTACTTC.

The sample holds many counts of this clonotype. The genes are TRBV6-5 and TRBJ1-5, with 9 bases aligning to TRBD1. Looked up from germline, CDR1 is MNHEY and CDR2 is SVGAGI. The CDR3 contains 12 residues. Trimming took 10 bases from V and 5 from J; bases not matched to a gene: 3. The CDR3 here is CATRTGDQPQHF. The CDR3 bases are TGTGCCACCAGGACAGGGGATCAGCCCCAGCATTTT.

Notes on this clonotype: At one boundary the junction diverges from the germline segment, which might be a read error. The chain combines TRBV7-2 with TRBJ2-1, with D perhaps given as TRBD1 or TRBD2 (6 bases each). Germline V gene sequence: CDR1 SGHTA, CDR2 FQGNSA. The CDR3 runs to 15 residues. The CDR3 reads CGSRMGGPSDNEQFF. As DNA, the CDR3 is TGTGGCAGCAGAATGGGGGGCCCATCCGACAATGAGCAGTTCTTC.

This clonotype was picked up many times. The J gene is TRBJ2-2, the V gene TRBV4-3; 7 nucleotides align to TRBD2. V shed 0 bases and J 7 bases; nucleotides not matched to a gene: 8. Per germline, CDR1 LGHNA and CDR2 YSLEER. CDR3 length: 16 amino acids. This CDR3 is CASSQELALRSGELFF. In nucleotides, the CDR3 is TGCGCCAGCAGCCAAGAACTAGCGTTAAGAAGCGGGGAGCTGTTTTTT.

As for this clonotype: One base away lies a much larger clone, so this may be a sequencing read error. The rearrangement joins TRBV7-2 to TRBJ2-5; 8 bases line up with TRBD1. The CDR3 extends over 16 amino acids. J lost 7 bases, V lost 1 base, and 11 bases had no gene match. The germline V gene encodes CDR1 SGHTA and CDR2 FQGNSA. The CDR3, as DNA: TGTGCCAGCAGCTTAGTCCCCCAGGGGGCCGGTGGGACCCAGTACTTC. This sequence encodes CASSLVPQGAGGTQYF.

This chain joins TRBV24-1 and TRBJ2-1; 9 bases map to TRBD2. Germline V gene data show CDR1 as KGHDR and CDR2 as SFDVKD. Trimming took 0 bases from V and 8 from J; bases not matched to a gene: 4. The CDR3 consists of 15 residues. CDR3 coding DNA: TGTGCCACCAGTGATTTGGCGGGAGGGAAATATGAGCAGTTCTTC. The encoded protein is CATSDLAGGKYEQFF.

This clonotype has at least ten counts. The chain carries TRBV2 and TRBJ1-1; 8 bases map to TRBD1. J gave up 5 bases and V 6 bases, and 5 bases lay outside the gene matches. The CDR3 spans 13 residues. Germline CDR1 reads SNHLY; CDR2 reads FYNNEI. This CDR3 is CASRTDRETEAFF. The CDR3 bases are TGTGCCAGCAGGACGGACAGGGAGACTGAAGCTTTCTTT.

This clonotype is labeled medium-sized. J is TRBJ2-2 and V is TRBV11-3, with TRBD1 matching over 9 bases. The CDR3 covers 14 residues. Germline CDR1 is SGHNT and CDR2 is YENEEA. With 5 bases clipped from V and 6 bases from J, the junction kept 4 bases outside the gene matches. Here the CDR3 DNA reads TGTGCCAGCAGCGCAGACAGGGGGGCCGGGGAGCTGTTTTTT. Protein: CASSADRGAGELFF.

To note about this clonotype: A single base separates this from a much larger clone, so it may be a read error. V gene TRBV6-5 combines with J gene TRBJ2-2, with D possibly matching TRBD2 (6 bases). Germline V CDR1 and CDR2: MNHEY, SVGAGI. The CDR3 consists of 15 residues. The CDR3 here is CASSRRDFLTGELLF. CDR3 bases: TGTGCCAGCAGCCGCCGGGACTTCCTTACCGGGGAGCTGCTTTTT.

This clonotype was seen repeatedly, ten times or more. The J gene is TRBJ2-1, the V gene TRBV29-1, with 9 bases lining up with TRBD2. V lost 3 bases, J lost 9 bases, and 18 bases stayed unmatched. CDR1 and CDR2 from the germline V gene are SQVTM and ANQGSEA. This CDR3 comprises 17 residues. The CDR3 reads CSVEGGLREGQVIEQFF. For the CDR3, the DNA is TGCAGCGTTGAGGGTGGTTTGCGGGAGGGCCAAGTTATTGAGCAGTTCTTC.

Turning to this clonotype: A clone one base away is much larger, so this may be a read error. Because the CDR3 is missing its conserved closing phenylalanine or tryptophan, this is likely a read error. The chain links TRBV20-1 to TRBJ2-5; maybe TRBD1 (6 bases). This CDR3 is built from 13 residues. V was shortened by 6 bases and J by 0 bases, with 11 bases between the two germline ends. Germline V gene sequence: CDR1 DFQATT, CDR2 SNEGSKA (reference sequence). The CDR3 bases are TGCAGTGCCAGTACAGGGTACCAAGAGACCCAGTACATC. As protein: CSASTGYQETQYI.

This clonotype came up a few times. The gene calls are TRBV19 and TRBJ2-1, with D possibly being TRBD1 (5 bases). Trimming stripped 4 bases from V and 5 bases from J, with 9 bases between. CDR1 LNHDA and CDR2 SQIVND come from the germline V gene (reference sequence). This CDR3 region has 13 residues. The CDR3: CASSTRQNNEQFF. The DNA for the CDR3 is TGTGCCAGTAGTACCCGACAGAACAATGAGCAGTTCTTC.

Many counts were recorded for this clonotype. An end of the junction differs from the germline gene, which may be a read error. The chain employs TRBV20-1 and TRBJ2-1; no clear D. CDR1 and CDR2 (germline): DFQATT, SNEGSKA (reference sequence). This CDR3 spans 11 amino acids. Here the CDR3 DNA reads TGCAGTGCTAGAGAGGATAATGGGCAGTTCTTC. The encoded protein is CSAREDNGQFF.